Listed below are T cell receptor beta chains from one sample, sequenced in a study of T cell changes during pregnancy in multiple sclerosis. Repertoires were generated with immunoSEQ multiplex PCR, while TCRdb's copy carries only in-frame clones and drops some. The sample shows around 86,000 clones, 80% to 95% of them seen only once. The specimen was peripheral blood, collected in the first trimester of pregnancy. The receptors shown here come from a female donor with multiple sclerosis, enrolled in a pregnancy study. Both conserved end residues are part of each CDR3. A D gene is named only where the DNA matches it firmly. Part of the rows lack a size; the others show once, few, many or a class for expanded clones.

TRBV19	.	TRBJ2-2	.	CASSDRGTGELFF	TGTGCCAGTAGCGACAGAGGCACCGGGGAGCTGTTTTTT
TRBV6-5	.	TRBJ1-6	few	CASSTGRENSPLHF	TGTGCCAGCAGTACAGGGAGGGAGAATTCACCCCTCCACTTT
TRBV14	TRBD2	TRBJ2-3	once	CASSLGSGLAELTQYF	TGTGCCAGCAGCTTAGGGAGTGGACTAGCGGAGCTTACGCAGTATTTT
TRBV27	.	TRBJ1-1	.	CASTPGRNSPSPFTEAFF	TGTGCCAGCACCCCAGGAAGGAACAGTCCATCACCCTTTACTGAAGCTTTCTTT
TRBV28	.	TRBJ2-1	.	CASSFPGNEQFF	TGTGCCAGCAGTTTTCCGGGCAATGAGCAGTTCTTC
TRBV18	.	TRBJ1-5	few	CASSPSGDNQPQHF	TGTGCCAGCTCACCGTCAGGGGACAATCAGCCCCAGCATTTT
TRBV28	.	TRBJ2-5	.	CASSDTRETQYF	TGTGCCAGCAGTGACACCAGGGAGACCCAGTACTTC
TRBV5-1	TRBD1	TRBJ1-1	once	CASSFTGGYNTEAFF	TGCGCCAGCAGCTTTACAGGGGGGTACAACACTGAAGCTTTCTTT
TRBV14	.	TRBJ2-2	.	CASSQDYRTNTGELFF	TGTGCCAGCAGCCAAGATTACAGAACGAACACCGGGGAGCTGTTTTTT
TRBV5-5	TRBD1	TRBJ1-1	few	CASSTDRGTEAFF	TGTGCCAGCAGCACGGACAGGGGCACTGAAGCTTTCTTT
TRBV5-1	.	TRBJ1-2	.	CASSGSAQGNYGYTF	TGCGCCAGCAGCGGAAGTGCCCAGGGGAACTATGGCTACACCTTC
TRBV5-1	.	TRBJ1-2	.	CASSWGDGYTF	TGCGCCAGCAGCTGGGGGGATGGCTACACCTTC
TRBV28	TRBD1	TRBJ2-7	once	CASSQGQNNRYEQYF	TGTGCCAGCAGCCAGGGACAGAACAACCGCTACGAGCAGTACTTC
TRBV19	TRBD1	TRBJ2-3	once	CASRSPGTGGANTQYF	TGTGCCAGTAGATCTCCCGGGACAGGGGGCGCGAATACGCAGTATTTT